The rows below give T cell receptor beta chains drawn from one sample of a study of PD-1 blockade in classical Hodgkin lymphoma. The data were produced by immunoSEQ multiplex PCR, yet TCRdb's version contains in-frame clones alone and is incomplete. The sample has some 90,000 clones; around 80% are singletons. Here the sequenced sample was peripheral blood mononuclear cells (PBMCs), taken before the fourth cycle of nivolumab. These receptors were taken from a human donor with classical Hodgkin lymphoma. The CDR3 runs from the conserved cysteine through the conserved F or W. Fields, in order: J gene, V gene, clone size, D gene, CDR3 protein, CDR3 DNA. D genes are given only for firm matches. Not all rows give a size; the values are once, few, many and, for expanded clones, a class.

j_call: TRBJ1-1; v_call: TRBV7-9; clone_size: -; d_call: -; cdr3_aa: CASSLASRVTEAFF; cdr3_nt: TGTGCCAGCAGCTTAGCTTCCAGGGTCACTGAAGCTTTCTTT
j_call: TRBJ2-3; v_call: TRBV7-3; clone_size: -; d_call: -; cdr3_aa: CASSSTADTQYF; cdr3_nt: TGTGCCAGCAGCTCGACGGCAGATACGCAGTATTTT
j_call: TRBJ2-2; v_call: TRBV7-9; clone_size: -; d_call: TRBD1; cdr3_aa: CASSNRDRGTTGELFF; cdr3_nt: TGTGCCAGCAGCAACCGGGACAGGGGGACCACCGGGGAGCTGTTTTTT
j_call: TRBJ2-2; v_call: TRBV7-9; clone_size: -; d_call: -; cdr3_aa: CASSLSSPGELFF; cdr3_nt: TGTGCCAGCAGCTTATCGTCCCCCGGGGAGCTGTTTTTT
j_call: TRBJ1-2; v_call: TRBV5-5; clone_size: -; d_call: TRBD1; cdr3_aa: CASSAGQGVDYGYTF; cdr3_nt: TGTGCCAGCAGCGCAGGACAGGGCGTAGACTATGGCTACACCTTC
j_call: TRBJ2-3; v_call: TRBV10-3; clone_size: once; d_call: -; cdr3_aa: CAIREAGADGTDTQYF; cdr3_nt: TGTGCCATCAGGGAAGCCGGGGCGGATGGGACAGATACGCAGTATTTT
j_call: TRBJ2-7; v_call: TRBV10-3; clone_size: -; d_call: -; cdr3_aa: CAVDVGGGSNEQYF; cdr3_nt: TGTGCCGTAGACGTGGGGGGTGGAAGTAACGAGCAGTACTTC
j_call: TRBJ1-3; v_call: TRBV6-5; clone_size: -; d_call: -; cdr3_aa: CASSSVDSGNTIYF; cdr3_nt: TGTGCCAGCAGTTCTGTTGATTCTGGAAACACCATATATTTT
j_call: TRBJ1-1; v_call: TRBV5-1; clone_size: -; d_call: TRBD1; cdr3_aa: CASSSGTVMNTEAFF; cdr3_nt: TGCGCCAGCAGCTCCGGGACAGTTATGAACACTGAAGCTTTCTTT
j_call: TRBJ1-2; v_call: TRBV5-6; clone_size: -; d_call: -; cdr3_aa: CASSPGPNLYAGYTF; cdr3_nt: TGTGCCAGCAGCCCGGGACCCAACCTGTATGCGGGCTACACCTTC
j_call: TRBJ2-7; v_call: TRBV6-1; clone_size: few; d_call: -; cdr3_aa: CASSETGGWDEQYF; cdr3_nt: TGTGCCAGCAGTGAAACTGGGGGTTGGGACGAGCAGTACTTC
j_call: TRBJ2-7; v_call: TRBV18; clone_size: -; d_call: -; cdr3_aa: CASSLGTYEQYF; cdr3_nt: TGTGCCAGCTCCCTTGGGACCTACGAGCAGTACTTC
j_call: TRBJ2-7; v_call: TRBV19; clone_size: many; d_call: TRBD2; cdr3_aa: CASSMAGLAGGLAYEQYF; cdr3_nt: TGTGCCAGTAGTATGGCGGGACTAGCGGGAGGGCTTGCCTACGAGCAGTACTTC
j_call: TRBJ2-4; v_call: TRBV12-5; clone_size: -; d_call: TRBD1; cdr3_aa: CASVRQGGAKNIQYF; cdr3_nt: TGTGCTAGTGTTAGACAGGGCGGCGCCAAAAACATTCAGTACTTC
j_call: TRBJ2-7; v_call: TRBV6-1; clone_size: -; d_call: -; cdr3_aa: CASKEVYEQYF; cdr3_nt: TGTGCCAGCAAGGAGGTCTACGAGCAGTACTTC
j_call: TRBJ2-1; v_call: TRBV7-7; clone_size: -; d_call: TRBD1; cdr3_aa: CASSLGQGAYNEQFF; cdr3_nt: TGTGCTAGCAGCTTGGGACAGGGGGCCTACAATGAGCAGTTCTTC
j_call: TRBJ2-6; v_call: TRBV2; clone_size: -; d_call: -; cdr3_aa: CASRGGSGANVLTF; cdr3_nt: TGTGCCAGCAGGGGAGGCTCTGGGGCCAACGTCCTGACTTTC
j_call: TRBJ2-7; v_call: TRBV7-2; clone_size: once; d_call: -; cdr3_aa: CASSLAGGSYEQYF; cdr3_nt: TGTGCCAGCAGCTTAGCCGGCGGGTCCTACGAGCAGTACTTC
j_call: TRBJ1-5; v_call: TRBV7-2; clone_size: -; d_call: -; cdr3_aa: CASSLASRGNQPQHF; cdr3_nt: TGTGCCAGCAGCTTAGCGTCCAGGGGCAATCAGCCCCAGCATTTT
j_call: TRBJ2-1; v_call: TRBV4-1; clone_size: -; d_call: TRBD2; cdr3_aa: CASSREPSGGAAEQFF; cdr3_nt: TGCGCCAGCAGCCGAGAACCTAGCGGGGGGGCGGCTGAGCAGTTCTTC
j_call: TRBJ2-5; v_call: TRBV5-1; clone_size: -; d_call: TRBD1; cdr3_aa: CASSRTGDWETQYF; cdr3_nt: TGCGCCAGCAGCCGGACAGGGGATTGGGAGACCCAGTACTTC
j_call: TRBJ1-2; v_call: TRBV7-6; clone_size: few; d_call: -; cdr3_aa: CASTHTGDRAGYTF; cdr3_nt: TGTGCCAGCACCCATACGGGGGACCGGGCTGGCTACACCTTC
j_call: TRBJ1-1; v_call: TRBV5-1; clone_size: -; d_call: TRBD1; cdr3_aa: CASSFRGLDTEAFF; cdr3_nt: TGCGCCAGCAGCTTCAGGGGGCTGGACACTGAAGCTTTCTTT
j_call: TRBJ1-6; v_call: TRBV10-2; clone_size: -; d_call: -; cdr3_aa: CASTSRRDSPLHF; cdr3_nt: TGCGCCAGCACTTCGCGGAGGGATTCACCCCTCCACTTT
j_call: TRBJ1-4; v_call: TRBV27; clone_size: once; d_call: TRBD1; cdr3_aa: CASSFRRDSNEKLFF; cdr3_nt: TGTGCCAGCAGTTTCCGGCGGGACAGTAATGAAAAACTGTTTTTT
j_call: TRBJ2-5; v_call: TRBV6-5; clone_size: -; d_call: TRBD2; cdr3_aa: CASAPWGGVQETQYF; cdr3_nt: TGTGCCAGCGCCCCCTGGGGGGGGGTCCAAGAGACCCAGTACTTC
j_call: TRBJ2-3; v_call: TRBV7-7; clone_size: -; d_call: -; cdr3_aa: CASSFSVSDTQYF; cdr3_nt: TGTGCTAGCAGCTTTTCGGTTAGTGATACGCAGTATTTT
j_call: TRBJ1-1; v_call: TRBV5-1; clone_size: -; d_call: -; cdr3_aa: CASRTAGRDTEAFF; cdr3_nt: TGCGCCAGCAGGACGGCAGGGCGGGACACTGAAGCTTTCTTT
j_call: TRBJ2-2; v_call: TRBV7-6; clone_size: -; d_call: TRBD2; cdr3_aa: CASSLTAGVNTGELFF; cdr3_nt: TGTGCCAGCAGCTTAACAGCGGGGGTAAACACCGGGGAGCTGTTTTTT
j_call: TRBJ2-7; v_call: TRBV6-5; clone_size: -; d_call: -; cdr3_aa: CASSTRGEQYF; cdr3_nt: TGTGCCAGCAGTACCCGGGGTGAGCAGTACTTC
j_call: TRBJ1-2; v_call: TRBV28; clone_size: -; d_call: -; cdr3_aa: CASSLTQSFYGYTF; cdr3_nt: TGTGCCAGCAGTTTAACCCAGTCTTTTTATGGCTACACCTTC
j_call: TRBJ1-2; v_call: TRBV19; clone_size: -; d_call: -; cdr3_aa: CASSMGIDYGYTF; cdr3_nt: TGTGCCAGTAGTATGGGGATTGACTATGGCTACACCTTC
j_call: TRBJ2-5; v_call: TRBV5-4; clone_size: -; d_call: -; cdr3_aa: CASSLGQRETQYF; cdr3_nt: TGTGCCAGCAGCTTGGGACAGCGGGAGACCCAGTACTTC
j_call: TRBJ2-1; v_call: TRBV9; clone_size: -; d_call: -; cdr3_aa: CASSVDRGEQFF; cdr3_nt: TGTGCCAGCAGCGTAGATAGGGGTGAGCAGTTCTTC
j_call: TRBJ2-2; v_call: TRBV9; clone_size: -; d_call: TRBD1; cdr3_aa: CASSVGQGARPGELFF; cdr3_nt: TGTGCCAGCAGCGTAGGACAGGGGGCAAGACCCGGGGAGCTGTTTTTT
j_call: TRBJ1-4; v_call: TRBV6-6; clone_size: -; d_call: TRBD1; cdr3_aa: CASSPGTGLFEKLFF; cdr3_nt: TGTGCCAGCAGTCCCGGGACAGGGCTTTTTGAAAAACTGTTTTTT
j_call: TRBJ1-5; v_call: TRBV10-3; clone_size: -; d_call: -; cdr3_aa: CAISERVGDNQPQHF; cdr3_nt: TGTGCCATCAGTGAGAGGGTTGGAGACAATCAGCCCCAGCATTTT
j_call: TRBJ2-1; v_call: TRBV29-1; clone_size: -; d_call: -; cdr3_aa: CSVETGRFDEQFF; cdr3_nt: TGCAGCGTGGAAACGGGTCGCTTCGATGAGCAGTTCTTC
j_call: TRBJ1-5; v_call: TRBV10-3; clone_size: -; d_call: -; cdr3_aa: CAIKDNNQPQHF; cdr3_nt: TGTGCCATCAAGGACAACAATCAGCCCCAGCATTTT
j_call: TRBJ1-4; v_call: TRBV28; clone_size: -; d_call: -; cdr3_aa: CASSLGSRGLQTNEKLFF; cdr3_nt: TGTGCCAGCAGTTTGGGGTCCCGGGGGCTACAAACTAATGAAAAACTGTTTTTT
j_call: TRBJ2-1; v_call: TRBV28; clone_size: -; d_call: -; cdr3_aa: CASSLGDSSYNEQFF; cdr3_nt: TGTGCCAGTAGTCTGGGGGATAGCTCCTACAATGAGCAGTTCTTC
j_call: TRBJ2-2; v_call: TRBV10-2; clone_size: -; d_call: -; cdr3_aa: CASSESYRDTGELFF; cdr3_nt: TGCGCCAGCAGTGAGTCGTACAGGGACACCGGGGAGCTGTTTTTT
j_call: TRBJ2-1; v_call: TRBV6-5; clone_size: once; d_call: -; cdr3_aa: CASSLGGGGDEQFF; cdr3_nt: TGTGCCAGCAGTCTCGGCGGGGGCGGGGATGAGCAGTTCTTC
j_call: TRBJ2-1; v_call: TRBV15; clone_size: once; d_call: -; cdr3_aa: CATSREGTLNKYNEQFF; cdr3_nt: TGTGCCACCAGCAGAGAAGGGACTCTCAACAAATACAATGAGCAGTTCTTC
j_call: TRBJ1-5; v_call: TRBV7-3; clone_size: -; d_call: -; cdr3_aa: CASSSGQHSNQPQHF; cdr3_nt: TGTGCCAGCAGCTCCGGACAGCATAGCAATCAGCCCCAGCATTTT
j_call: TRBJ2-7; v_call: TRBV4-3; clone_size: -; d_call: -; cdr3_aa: CASSLSSGSYEQYF; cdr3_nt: TGCGCCAGCAGCCTTTCCTCGGGCTCCTACGAGCAGTACTTC
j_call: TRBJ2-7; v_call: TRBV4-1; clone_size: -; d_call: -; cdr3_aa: CASSQGPQKGPYEQYF; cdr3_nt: TGCGCCAGCAGCCAGGGACCCCAGAAGGGCCCCTACGAGCAGTACTTC
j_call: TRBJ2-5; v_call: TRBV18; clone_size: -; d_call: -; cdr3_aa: CASSPPTKRRETQYF; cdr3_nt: TGTGCCAGCTCACCACCCACTAAAAGACGGGAGACCCAGTACTTC
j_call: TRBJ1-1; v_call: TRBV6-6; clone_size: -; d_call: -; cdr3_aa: CASSYPAGNMNTEAFF; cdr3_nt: TGTGCCAGCAGTTACCCCGCAGGTAACATGAACACTGAAGCTTTCTTT
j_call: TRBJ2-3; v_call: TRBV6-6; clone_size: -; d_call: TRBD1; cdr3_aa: CASSYNRGIGDTQYF; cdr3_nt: TGTGCCAGCAGTTACAACAGGGGGATAGGGGATACGCAGTATTTT
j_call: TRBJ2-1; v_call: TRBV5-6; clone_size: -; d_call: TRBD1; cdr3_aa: CASSFGQGYEQFF; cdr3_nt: TGTGCCAGCAGCTTCGGACAGGGGTATGAGCAGTTCTTC